Below, one T cell receptor beta chain is given with its context. Sequencing was performed with immunoSEQ multiplex PCR; in TCRdb, only in-frame clones are kept and a portion is missing. The sample lists 45,000 to 55,000 clones, roughly 93% occurring once. Sequencing used PBMCs. This TCR was recovered from a man aged 40-49 years with rheumatoid arthritis.

CDR3 loop: CASAPLITDTQYF. The CDR3 coding sequence is TGTGCCAGCGCCCCCTTAATCACAGATACGCAGTATTTT. The rearrangement links TRBV6-4 to TRBJ2-3; D is undetermined. V was clipped by 8 bases and J by 2 bases, with 11 bases between them. The CDR3 totals 13 residues. Germline V gene data show CDR1 as MRHNA and CDR2 as SNTAGT.